This TCR beta chain originates from a study of CD8 T cells in Susac syndrome. Random hexamers served to reverse transcribe about 0.45 to 1 ug RNA. TCRdb reprocessed the immunoSEQ multiplex PCR reads via MiXCR and lists one record per CDR3 protein. The table has under 200,000 distinct CDR3 sequences, 90% to 95% seen once; the top ten hold about 0.13%. This CDR3 region has 12 residues. V lost 0 bases and J 7 bases, leaving 1 base between the germline ends. The clonotype comes from a human donor in good health. This chain joins TRBV12-3 or TRBV12-4 and TRBJ2-6; D not certain. The sequenced material came from CD4+ T cells from PBMCs. The CDR3 region is CASSLAANVLTF. For the CDR3, the DNA is TGTGCCAGCAGTTTAGCAGCCAACGTCCTGACTTTC.